Reported below is one T cell receptor beta chain. This specimen belongs to a study of cytomegalovirus exposure and HLA in healthy donors. TCRdb's table, derived via immunoSEQ multiplex PCR, lists solely in-frame clones and lacks some. The sample shows fewer than 400,000 clones, 88% of them seen only once. CDR1 and CDR2 from the germline V gene are MNHEY and SMNVEV (reference sequence). Trimming removed 6 bases at V and 4 bases at J, with 12 bases between. The CDR3 is 13 residues long. V gene TRBV27 combines with J gene TRBJ1-2; maybe TRBD1 (6 bases). The sequenced sample consisted of PBMCs. This TCR derives from a man younger than 45 in good health and CMV-seronegative. The CDR3 coding sequence is TGTGCCAGCAGACCCACAGGGAGCTATGGCTACACCTTC. Its translation is CASRPTGSYGYTF.